Reported below is one T cell receptor beta chain. This specimen comes from a study of blood T cell repertoires in COVID-19. Overall study: COVID-19 samples from acute and convalescent phases originated in the United States, Italy and Spain.

Germline V gene data show CDR1 as LGHDT and CDR2 as YNNKEL (reference sequence). Trimming removed 4 bases at V and 0 bases at J, with 12 bases between. The CDR3 is 15 amino acids. TCRdb's table, derived via immunoSEQ multiplex PCR, lists solely in-frame clones and lacks some. The sample carries about 120,000 clones, 60% to 85% recorded once. V and J are TRBV3-1 (or the pseudogene TRBV3-2) and TRBJ1-1, with D hard to call. Sequenced sample: peripheral blood. This TCR came from a man aged 65 to 85 with acute or convalescent COVID-19. CDR3 sequence: CASSPMGLMNTEAFF. The CDR3 nucleotides are TGTGCCAGCAGCCCCATGGGCCTTATGAACACTGAAGCTTTCTTT.